In this sample, the clone carrying this T cell receptor (beta chain) turned up many times. Repertoires were generated with immunoSEQ multiplex PCR, while TCRdb's copy carries only in-frame clones and drops some. The data hold around 50,000 clones, with about 95% observed a single time. The data originate from a study of T cell changes during pregnancy in multiple sclerosis. This CDR3 is built from 13 residues. The V gene end was trimmed by 4 bases and the J gene end by 10 bases; junction bases not matched to a gene: 3. From germline, CDR1 is SGHTS and CDR2 YDEGEE. J is TRBJ2-1 and V is TRBV5-8; 12 nucleotides align to TRBD2. This sequence originates from a female donor with multiple sclerosis, enrolled in a pregnancy study. The starting material was CD8+ T cells from peripheral blood mononuclear cells, obtained in the first trimester of pregnancy. The CDR3 nucleotides read TGTGCCAGCAGCCTAGGACTAGCGGGGGAGCAGTTCTTC. It translates to CASSLGLAGEQFF.